This T cell receptor beta chain was found in a study of cytomegalovirus exposure and HLA in healthy donors (dated by TCRdb to 2015 to 2018). Study-level background: A later analysis indicated that the 120 or so validation repertoires were generated on the platform also employed for the 700 or so repertoires of the first cohort. To predict cytomegalovirus infection status, the study brought together high-throughput TCR immunosequencing, statistical association of individual TCRs with disease status, and machine learning. Along with the 666-subject first cohort, a separate validation cohort of over a hundred different subjects was used. The study aimed to test whether cataloging public T cell receptors could reveal signatures of past pathogen exposure.

Of note for this clone: What this receptor recognizes is not known. No qualities accompany the bases; no much larger clone lies one base away.

Overall study outcomes, separate from this receptor: The study gave a list of roughly 150 TCR beta chains associated with cytomegalovirus. Most TCR sequences were observed very rarely across donors, whereas some public TCRs were present in many individuals. The authors suggested that the approach could potentially be generalized to other disease states and immunological phenotypes. In vitro tests confirmed that a few of the cytomegalovirus-associated TCR beta chains recognize cytomegalovirus antigens. A later analysis found that TCRs clustered in the first cohort also tended to co-occur in the 100 to 150 validation repertoires, with 94% of cluster scores above 0. Cytomegalovirus status was reported to be diagnosed by the classifier with high specificity and sensitivity in both the original and validation cohorts. The validation cohort had no HLA typing available for a later analysis, so co-occurrence within that cohort was assessed over all 120 or so repertoires.

The donors were included in the validation cohort of 120 subjects, a group kept apart from the roughly 700-subject first cohort. To prepare the library, the immunoSEQ multiplex PCR assay was applied. The paper's processing steps were these. A statistical classification framework was built to diagnose cytomegalovirus status from the catalog of TCR beta chain sequences. TCRdb mirrors the immuneACCESS table, restricted to in-frame sequences. Some clones are absent from its copies; in checked studies, under half trace to an unresolved V gene, and the reason for the others is unknown. That table supplies the V and J calls and clone size; D and trimming were determined from the DNA. The sample yields roughly 110,000 clones; around 90% were counted once. In total, the top ten clones hold roughly 2% of the sample. The germline V gene provides CDR1 MNHEY and CDR2 SVGAGI. The CDR3 runs 15 amino acids, cysteine and phenylalanine included. Left in the record is the CDR3 DNA by itself, 45 bases read in frame from the first base. V is shortened by 0 bases, J by 4 bases, and the region joining them spans 9 bases.

The sequence came from a woman in her late teens or twenties in good health and CMV-seropositive. The chain couples TRBV6-5 to TRBJ2-2, with a weak D call of TRBD2 (6 bases match). Sequencing input: PBMCs. The nucleotide sequence reads TGTGCCAGCAGTTACTCTTCCGGGAGCACCGGGGAGCTGTTTTTT. It encodes CASSYSSGSTGELFF.